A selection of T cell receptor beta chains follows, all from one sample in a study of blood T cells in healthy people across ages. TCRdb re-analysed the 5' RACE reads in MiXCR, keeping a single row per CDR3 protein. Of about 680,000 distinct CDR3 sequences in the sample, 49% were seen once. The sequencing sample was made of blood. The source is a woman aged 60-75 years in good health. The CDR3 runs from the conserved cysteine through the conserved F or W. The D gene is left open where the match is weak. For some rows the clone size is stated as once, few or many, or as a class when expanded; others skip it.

CDR3: CASSEGLAGVGEQFF
DNA: TGTGCCAGCAGTGAAGGCCTAGCGGGAGTGGGTGAGCAGTTCTTC
size: .
J: TRBJ2-1
D: TRBD2
V: TRBV2

CDR3: CSAGGGPYNEQYF
DNA: TGCAGCGCTGGAGGAGGCCCCTACAATGAGCAGTACTTC
size: .
J: TRBJ2-7
D: .
V: TRBV29-1

CDR3: CASGNIGPGREANYGYTF
DNA: TGTGCTAGTGGTAATATCGGCCCGGGGAGGGAGGCTAACTATGGCTACACCTTC
size: .
J: TRBJ1-2
D: .
V: TRBV12-5

CDR3: CATSDSSSGNTGELFF
DNA: TGTGCCACCAGTGATTCCTCTAGCGGTAACACCGGGGAGCTGTTTTTT
size: .
J: TRBJ2-2
D: TRBD2
V: TRBV24-1

CDR3: CASSLLASSTNEQFF
DNA: TGTGCCAGCAGCTTACTAGCTTCGTCCACCAATGAGCAGTTCTTC
size: .
J: TRBJ2-1
D: .
V: TRBV7-2

CDR3: CASSQAGNSYNEQFF
DNA: TGCGCCAGCAGCCAAGCGGGGAACTCCTACAATGAGCAGTTCTTC
size: .
J: TRBJ2-1
D: .
V: TRBV4-1

CDR3: CASRQMNTGELFF
DNA: TGTGCCAGCAGACAAATGAACACCGGGGAGCTGTTTTTT
size: .
J: TRBJ2-2
D: .
V: TRBV4-2

CDR3: CASSRNRQVQFF
DNA: TGTGCCAGCAGCCGAAACCGACAGGTTCAGTTCTTC
size: .
J: TRBJ2-1
D: .
V: TRBV2

CDR3: CASSFGLPGVYEQYF
DNA: TGCGCCAGCAGCTTTGGACTCCCGGGGGTATACGAGCAGTACTTC
size: few
J: TRBJ2-7
D: .
V: TRBV5-1

CDR3: CASRPSDRDYEQYF
DNA: TGTGCCAGCAGACCGTCGGACAGGGACTACGAGCAGTACTTC
size: .
J: TRBJ2-7
D: TRBD1
V: TRBV7-9

CDR3: CASTETTLSNEQYF
DNA: TGTGCCAGCACCGAGACGACCCTTTCCAATGAGCAGTACTTC
size: .
J: TRBJ2-5
D: .
V: TRBV14

CDR3: CASSLPGVRETQYF
DNA: TGTGCCAGCAGCCTACCTGGTGTCAGGGAGACCCAGTACTTC
size: .
J: TRBJ2-5
D: .
V: TRBV6-2/TRBV6-3

CDR3: CASSLNGAEAFF
DNA: TGTGCCAGCAGCTTGAACGGGGCTGAAGCTTTCTTT
size: .
J: TRBJ1-1
D: .
V: TRBV5-6

CDR3: CASSRGLAAYF
DNA: TGTGCCAGCAGCCGCGGTTTAGCGGCGTACTTC
size: few
J: TRBJ2-5
D: .
V: TRBV7-2

CDR3: CASSRAGGGLYEQYF
DNA: TGTGCCAGCAGTCGGGCGGGAGGGGGGCTATACGAGCAGTACTTC
size: .
J: TRBJ2-7
D: TRBD2
V: TRBV27

CDR3: CATNEGVGETQYF
DNA: TGTGCCACCAACGAGGGAGTTGGAGAGACCCAGTACTTC
size: .
J: TRBJ2-5
D: .
V: TRBV10-3

CDR3: CASSPGTTGGETQYF
DNA: TGTGCCAGCAGCCCTGGGACCACGGGAGGGGAGACCCAGTACTTC
size: few
J: TRBJ2-5
D: TRBD2
V: TRBV7-9

CDR3: CASSLGGPGGFELFF
DNA: TGTGCCAGCAGCTTAGGGGGCCCAGGGGGATTTGAACTGTTTTTT
size: few
J: TRBJ1-4
D: TRBD1
V: TRBV11-2

CDR3: CASSRGGGSHNEQFF
DNA: TGTGCCAGCAGCCGCGGGGGCGGGAGTCACAATGAGCAGTTCTTC
size: .
J: TRBJ2-1
D: .
V: TRBV28

CDR3: CASSLVVGAYNGQFF
DNA: TGTGCCAGCAGCCTCGTGGTAGGGGCCTACAATGGGCAGTTCTTC
size: .
J: TRBJ2-1
D: .
V: TRBV5-4

CDR3: CASSLGTGKSPLHF
DNA: TGCGCCAGCAGCCTAGGGACAGGGAAGTCACCCCTCCACTTT
size: .
J: TRBJ1-6
D: TRBD1
V: TRBV5-1

CDR3: CASRNGRGIATDTQYF
DNA: TGTGCCAGCAGGAACGGGAGAGGGATTGCGACAGATACGCAGTATTTT
size: .
J: TRBJ2-3
D: .
V: TRBV12-3/TRBV12-4

CDR3: CSARLNEQFF
DNA: TGCAGTGCTAGATTGAATGAGCAGTTCTTC
size: .
J: TRBJ2-1
D: .
V: TRBV20-1

CDR3: CSATPGLAEYNEQFF
DNA: TGCAGTGCTACCCCGGGACTAGCGGAATACAATGAGCAGTTCTTC
size: few
J: TRBJ2-1
D: TRBD2
V: TRBV20-1

CDR3: CGIRSSGITDTQYF
DNA: TGCGGCATACGGAGTAGCGGGATTACAGATACGCAGTATTTT
size: .
J: TRBJ2-3
D: TRBD2
V: TRBV29-1

CDR3: CSARVGSAGHYNEQFF
DNA: TGCAGTGCTAGAGTAGGGTCGGCGGGCCACTACAATGAGCAGTTCTTC
size: once
J: TRBJ2-1
D: .
V: TRBV20-1

CDR3: CASSVGTLYEQYF
DNA: TGCGCCAGCAGCGTCGGGACCCTATACGAGCAGTACTTC
size: many
J: TRBJ2-7
D: .
V: TRBV5-1

CDR3: CASSESIADNEQYF
DNA: TGTGCCAGCTCAGAGTCAATAGCTGACAATGAGCAGTACTTC
size: .
J: TRBJ2-5
D: .
V: TRBV18

CDR3: CSATRGQGKTNEQFF
DNA: TGCAGTGCTACACGTGGACAGGGAAAAACCAATGAGCAGTTCTTC
size: .
J: TRBJ2-1
D: TRBD1
V: TRBV20-1

CDR3: CASSLESSTDTQYF
DNA: TGCGCCAGCAGCTTGGAGAGTAGCACAGATACGCAGTATTTT
size: few
J: TRBJ2-3
D: .
V: TRBV5-1

CDR3: CASSPTGTVSLDEQYF
DNA: TGTGCCAGCTCACCGACCGGGACAGTCTCCTTAGACGAGCAGTACTTC
size: .
J: TRBJ2-7
D: TRBD1
V: TRBV18

CDR3: CAISEATGNTEAFF
DNA: TGTGCCATCAGTGAGGCGACAGGGAACACTGAAGCTTTCTTT
size: .
J: TRBJ1-1
D: .
V: TRBV10-3

CDR3: CASTSGGLTEAFF
DNA: TGCGCCAGCACCTCGGGGGGCCTGACTGAAGCTTTCTTT
size: few
J: TRBJ1-1
D: .
V: TRBV5-1

CDR3: CASSYSSRSSYNEQYF
DNA: TGTGCCAGCAGTTACTCCTCTCGGAGCTCCTACAATGAGCAGTACTTC
size: .
J: TRBJ2-7
D: .
V: TRBV6-2/TRBV6-3

CDR3: CAISDGGRYYNEQFF
DNA: TGTGCCATCAGTGATGGGGGTAGGTACTACAATGAGCAGTTCTTC
size: once
J: TRBJ2-1
D: .
V: TRBV10-3

CDR3: CAISAGGRGNQPQHF
DNA: TGTGCCATCAGTGCGGGGGGGAGAGGCAATCAGCCCCAGCATTTT
size: .
J: TRBJ1-5
D: .
V: TRBV10-3

CDR3: CASSGPTLKAYNEQFF
DNA: TGTGCCAGCTCAGGGCCAACGTTAAAAGCCTACAATGAGCAGTTCTTC
size: .
J: TRBJ2-1
D: .
V: TRBV2

CDR3: CASSLFGIAGGEQYF
DNA: TGTGCCAGCAGTTTATTCGGGATAGCGGGAGGCGAGCAGTACTTC
size: .
J: TRBJ2-7
D: TRBD2
V: TRBV28

CDR3: CASGERYEQYF
DNA: TGTGCCAGCGGAGAGAGGTACGAGCAGTACTTC
size: few
J: TRBJ2-7
D: .
V: TRBV28

CDR3: CASSLATSGRGETQYF
DNA: TGTGCCAGCAGCCTCGCGACTAGCGGGAGGGGAGAGACCCAGTACTTC
size: .
J: TRBJ2-5
D: TRBD2
V: TRBV7-2

CDR3: CASSERRLGGVVYNEQFF
DNA: TGTGCCAGCAGCGAACGAAGGCTGGGGGGTGTAGTCTACAATGAGCAGTTCTTC
size: .
J: TRBJ2-1
D: .
V: TRBV7-9

CDR3: CASNRQGAVGYTF
DNA: TGTGCCAGCAATAGGCAGGGGGCGGTTGGCTACACCTTC
size: .
J: TRBJ1-2
D: TRBD1
V: TRBV6-2/TRBV6-3

CDR3: CASSQTRGGQTQYF
DNA: TGCGCCAGCAGCCAAACTAGGGGAGGGCAGACCCAGTACTTC
size: .
J: TRBJ2-5
D: TRBD2
V: TRBV4-3

CDR3: CASSLRGTYNSPLHF
DNA: TGTGCCAGTTCGCTCAGGGGAACCTATAATTCACCCCTCCACTTT
size: .
J: TRBJ1-6
D: .
V: TRBV7-9

CDR3: CASSQGWGTDTQYF
DNA: TGTGCCAGCAGCCAGGGGTGGGGCACAGATACGCAGTATTTT
size: few
J: TRBJ2-3
D: .
V: TRBV4-2